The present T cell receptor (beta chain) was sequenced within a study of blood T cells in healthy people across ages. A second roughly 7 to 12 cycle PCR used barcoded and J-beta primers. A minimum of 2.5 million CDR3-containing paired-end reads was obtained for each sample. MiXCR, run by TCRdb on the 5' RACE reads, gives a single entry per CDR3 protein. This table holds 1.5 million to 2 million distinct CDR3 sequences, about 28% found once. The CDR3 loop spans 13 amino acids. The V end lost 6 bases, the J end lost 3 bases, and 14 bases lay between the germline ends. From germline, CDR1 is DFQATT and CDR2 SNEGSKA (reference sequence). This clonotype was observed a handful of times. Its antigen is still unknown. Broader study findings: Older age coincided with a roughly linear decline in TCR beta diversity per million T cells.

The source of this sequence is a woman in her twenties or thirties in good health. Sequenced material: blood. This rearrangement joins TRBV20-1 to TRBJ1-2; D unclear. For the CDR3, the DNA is TGCAGTGCCCCCGGGGATAGGGACTATGGCTACACCTTC. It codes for CSAPGDRDYGYTF.